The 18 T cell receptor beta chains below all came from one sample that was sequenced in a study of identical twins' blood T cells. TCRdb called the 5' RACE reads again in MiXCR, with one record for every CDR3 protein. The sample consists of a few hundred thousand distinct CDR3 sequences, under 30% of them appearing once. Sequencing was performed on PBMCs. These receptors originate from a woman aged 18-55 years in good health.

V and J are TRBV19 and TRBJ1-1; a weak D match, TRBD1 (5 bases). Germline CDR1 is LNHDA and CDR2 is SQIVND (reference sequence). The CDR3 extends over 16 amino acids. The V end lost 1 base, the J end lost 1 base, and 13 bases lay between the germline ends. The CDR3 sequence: CASSIGRGTGNTEAFF. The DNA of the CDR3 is TGTGCCAGTAGTATAGGAAGAGGGACCGGGAACACTGAAGCTTTCTTT.

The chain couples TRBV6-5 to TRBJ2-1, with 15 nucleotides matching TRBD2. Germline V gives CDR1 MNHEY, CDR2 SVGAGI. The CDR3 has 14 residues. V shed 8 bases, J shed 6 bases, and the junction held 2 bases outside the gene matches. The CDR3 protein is CASQGLAGGNEQFF. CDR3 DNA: TGTGCCAGCCAGGGACTAGCGGGAGGCAATGAGCAGTTCTTC.

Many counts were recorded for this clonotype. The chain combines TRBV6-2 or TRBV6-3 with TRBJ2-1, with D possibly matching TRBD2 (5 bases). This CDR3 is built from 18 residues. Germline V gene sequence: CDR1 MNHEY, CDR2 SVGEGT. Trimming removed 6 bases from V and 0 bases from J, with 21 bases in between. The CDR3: CASSPFRFAGSSYNEQFF. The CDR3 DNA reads TGTGCCAGCAGCCCCTTCCGATTCGCGGGCAGCTCCTACAATGAGCAGTTCTTC.

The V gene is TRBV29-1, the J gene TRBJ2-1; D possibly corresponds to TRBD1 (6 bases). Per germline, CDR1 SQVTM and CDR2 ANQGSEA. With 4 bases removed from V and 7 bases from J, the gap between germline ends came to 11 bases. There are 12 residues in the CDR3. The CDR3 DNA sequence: TGCAGCGTTGGCAACCAGGGGAATGAGCAGTTCTTC. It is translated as CSVGNQGNEQFF.

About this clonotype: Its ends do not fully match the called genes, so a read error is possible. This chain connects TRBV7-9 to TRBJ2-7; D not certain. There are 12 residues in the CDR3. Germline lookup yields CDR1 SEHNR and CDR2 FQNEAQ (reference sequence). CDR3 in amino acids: CACSLQPYEQYF. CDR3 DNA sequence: TGTGCCTGCAGCTTACAGCCCTACGAGCAGTACTTC.

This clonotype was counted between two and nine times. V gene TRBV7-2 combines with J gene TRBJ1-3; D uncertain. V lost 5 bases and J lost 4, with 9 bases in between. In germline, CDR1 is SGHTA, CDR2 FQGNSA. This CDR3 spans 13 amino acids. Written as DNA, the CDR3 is TGTGCCAGCAGCCCCACCAGAGGAAACACCATATATTTT. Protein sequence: CASSPTRGNTIYF.

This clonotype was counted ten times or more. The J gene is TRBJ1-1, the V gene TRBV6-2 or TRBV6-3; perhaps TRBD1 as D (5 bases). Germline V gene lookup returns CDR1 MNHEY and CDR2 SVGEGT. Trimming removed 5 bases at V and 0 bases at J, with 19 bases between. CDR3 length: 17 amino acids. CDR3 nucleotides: TGTGCCAGCAGTCCTTGGGACGGGAGCAGCTTGAACACTGAAGCTTTCTTT. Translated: CASSPWDGSSLNTEAFF.

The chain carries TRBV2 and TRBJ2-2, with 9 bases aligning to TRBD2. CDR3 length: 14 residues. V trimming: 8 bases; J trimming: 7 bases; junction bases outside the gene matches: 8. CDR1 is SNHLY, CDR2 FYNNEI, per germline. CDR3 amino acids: CASRQRGEVGELFF. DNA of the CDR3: TGTGCCAGCCGACAGCGGGGGGAAGTCGGGGAGCTGTTTTTT.

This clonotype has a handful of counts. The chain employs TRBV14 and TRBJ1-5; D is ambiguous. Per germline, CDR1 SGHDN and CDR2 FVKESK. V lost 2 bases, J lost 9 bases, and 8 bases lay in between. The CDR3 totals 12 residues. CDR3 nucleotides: TGTGCCAGCAGCCAAAGTGGAGGGCCCCAGCATTTT. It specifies CASSQSGGPQHF. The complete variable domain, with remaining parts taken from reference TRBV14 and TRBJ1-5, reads EAGVTQFPSHSVIEKGQTVTLRCDPISGHDNLYWYRRVMGKEIKFLLHFVKESKQDESGMPNNRFLAERTGGTYSTLKVQPAELEDSGVYFCASSQSGGPQHFGDGTRLSIL.

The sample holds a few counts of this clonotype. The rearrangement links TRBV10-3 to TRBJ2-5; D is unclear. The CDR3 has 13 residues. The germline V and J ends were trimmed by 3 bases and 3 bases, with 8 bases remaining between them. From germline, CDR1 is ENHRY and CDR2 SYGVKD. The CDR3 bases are TGTGCCATCAGTGAAAGGACGGAAGAGACCCAGTACTTC. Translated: CAISERTEETQYF.

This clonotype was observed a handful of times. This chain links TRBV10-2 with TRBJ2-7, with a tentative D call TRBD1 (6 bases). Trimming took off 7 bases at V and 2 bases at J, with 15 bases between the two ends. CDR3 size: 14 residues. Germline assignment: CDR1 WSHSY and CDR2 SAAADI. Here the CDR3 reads CASKPGHTTYEQYF. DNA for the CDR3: TGCGCCAGCAAACCGGGACATACTACCTACGAGCAGTACTTC.

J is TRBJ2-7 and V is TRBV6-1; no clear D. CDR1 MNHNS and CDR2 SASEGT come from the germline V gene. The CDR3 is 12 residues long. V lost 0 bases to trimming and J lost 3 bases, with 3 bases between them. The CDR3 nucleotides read TGTGCCAGCAGTGAAGCTTACTACGAGCAGTACTTC. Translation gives CASSEAYYEQYF.

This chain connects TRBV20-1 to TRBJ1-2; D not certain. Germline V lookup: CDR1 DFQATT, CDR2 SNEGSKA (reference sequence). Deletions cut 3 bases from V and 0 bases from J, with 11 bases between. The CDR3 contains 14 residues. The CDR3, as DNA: TGCAGTGCTAGGGAAGGCAGAACTAACTATGGCTACACCTTC. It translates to CSAREGRTNYGYTF.

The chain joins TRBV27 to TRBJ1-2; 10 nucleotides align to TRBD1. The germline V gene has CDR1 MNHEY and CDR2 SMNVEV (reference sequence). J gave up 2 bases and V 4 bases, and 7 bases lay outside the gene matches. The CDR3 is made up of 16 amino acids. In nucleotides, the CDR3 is TGTGCCAGCAGTTCGGGACAGGGGTACGGGAACTATGGCTACACCTTC. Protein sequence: CASSSGQGYGNYGYTF.

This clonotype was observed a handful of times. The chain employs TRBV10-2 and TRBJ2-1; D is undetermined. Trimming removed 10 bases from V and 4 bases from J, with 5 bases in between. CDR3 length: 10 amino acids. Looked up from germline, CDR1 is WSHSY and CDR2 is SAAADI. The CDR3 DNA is TGCGCCACCGGGTACAATGAGCAGTTCTTC. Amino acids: CATGYNEQFF.

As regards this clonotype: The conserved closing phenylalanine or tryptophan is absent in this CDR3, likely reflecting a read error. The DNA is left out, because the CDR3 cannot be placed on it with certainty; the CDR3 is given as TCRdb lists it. CDR3 sequence: CSASGGSL. The V and J genes are TRBV20-1 and TRBJ1-2; no check of the table's D call, TRBD1, against the DNA was made. CDR1 is DFQATT and CDR2 is SNEGSKA in the germline V gene (reference sequence). The CDR3 totals 8 residues, both ends included.

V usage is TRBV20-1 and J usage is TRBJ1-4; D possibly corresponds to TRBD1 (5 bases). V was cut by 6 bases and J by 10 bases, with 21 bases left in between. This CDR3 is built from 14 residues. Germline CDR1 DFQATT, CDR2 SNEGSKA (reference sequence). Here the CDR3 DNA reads TGCAGTGCCCCGCGGGCGCAGGGCCCGGGAAAACTGTTTTTT. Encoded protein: CSAPRAQGPGKLFF.

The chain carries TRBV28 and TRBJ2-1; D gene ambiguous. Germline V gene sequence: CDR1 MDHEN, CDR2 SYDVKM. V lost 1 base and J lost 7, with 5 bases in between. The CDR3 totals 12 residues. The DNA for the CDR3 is TGTGCCAGCAGTTTATTCGTGAATGAGCAGTTCTTC. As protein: CASSLFVNEQFF.